The 30 T cell receptor beta chains below were found in one sample sequenced in a study of control samples from healthy donors and cancer patients. Data came from immunoSEQ multiplex PCR; TCRdb stores just in-frame clones and leaves some out. Among some 13,000 clones listed, around 79% were seen once. Material for sequencing was formalin-fixed, paraffin-embedded tissue. The receptors were sampled from a male donor with melanoma.

V gene TRBV25-1 combines with J gene TRBJ1-5; D gene uncertain. The CDR3 has 14 amino acids. From germline, CDR1 is MGHDK and CDR2 SYGVNS. Trimming took off 6 bases at V and 1 base at J, with 10 bases between the two ends. The CDR3 DNA is TGTGCCAGCAGGGATTCGGGGAGCAATCAGCCCCAGCATTTT. It encodes CASRDSGSNQPQHF.

The V and J genes are TRBV11-3 and TRBJ2-1, with 7 nucleotides matching TRBD1. Germline V gene data show CDR1 as SGHNT and CDR2 as YENEEA. The CDR3 spans 16 residues. Unmatched junction bases numbered 13, after V lost 1 base and J lost 10 bases. The CDR3 nucleotides are TGTGCCAGCAGCTTAGGAGGTTGGGGGTCAGGGGGAGAGCAGTTCTTC. It specifies CASSLGGWGSGGEQFF. Together with reference TRBV11-3 and TRBJ2-1, the CDR3 gives the full variable domain: EAGVVQSPRYKIIEKKQPVAFWCNPISGHNTLYWYLQNLGQGPELLIRYENEEAVDDSQLPKDRFSAERLKGVDSTLKIQPAELGDSAVYLCASSLGGWGSGGEQFFGPGTRLTVL.

V and J are TRBV2 and TRBJ1-1; no reliable D call. V gave up 4 bases and J gave up 6 bases, with 15 bases separating them. There are 14 residues in the CDR3. Germline loops: CDR1 SNHLY, CDR2 FYNNEI. The CDR3 nucleotides are TGTGCCAGCAGTGTAGCTGCTATGTTCGCTGAAGCTTTCTTT. Its translation: CASSVAAMFAEAFF.

V and J are TRBV4-2 and TRBJ2-6; D unresolved. V lost 2 bases and J lost 4, with 9 bases in between. Germline V CDR1 and CDR2: LGHNA, YNFKEQ. The CDR3 totals 15 residues. As DNA, the CDR3 is TGTGCCAGCAGCCAAAACCATCCCGGGGCCAACGTCCTGACTTTC. This translates into CASSQNHPGANVLTF.

The gene calls are TRBV9 and TRBJ1-5; D unresolved. Per the germline V gene, CDR1 is SGDLS and CDR2 is YYNGEE. V shed 3 bases and J shed 4 bases, with 14 bases lying between them. This CDR3 contains 15 residues. The CDR3 loop is CASSADVGPNQPQHF. The CDR3 DNA is TGTGCCAGCAGCGCCGACGTGGGCCCTAATCAGCCCCAGCATTTT.

The J gene is TRBJ1-1, the V gene TRBV29-1; D is unclear. Trimming took off 1 base at V and 7 bases at J, with 10 bases between the two ends. CDR1 SQVTM and CDR2 ANQGSEA come from the germline V gene. The CDR3 covers 12 residues. CDR3 nucleotides: TGCAGCGTTGAAGTACCACGAAGTGAAGCTTTCTTT. This encodes CSVEVPRSEAFF.

This rearrangement joins TRBV30 to TRBJ2-5, with D possibly TRBD2 on 5 matching bases. The CDR3 sequence is 15 residues long. V lost 3 bases and J 2 bases, leaving 16 bases between the germline ends. The germline gives CDR1 GTSNPN, CDR2 SVGIG (reference sequence). The CDR3 nucleotides read TGTGCCTGGAGCCCCAGACTACTTATTCAAGAGACCCAGTACTTC. It translates to CAWSPRLLIQETQYF.

This chain uses TRBV7-9 with TRBJ2-2; no reliable D call. V was cut by 3 bases and J by 0 bases, with 11 bases left in between. CDR3 size: 16 residues. From germline, CDR1 is SEHNR and CDR2 FQNEAQ (reference sequence). This chain's CDR3 is CASSFDDRPNTGELFF. DNA of the CDR3: TGTGCCAGCAGCTTTGATGACCGGCCGAACACCGGGGAGCTGTTTTTT.

The V call is TRBV3-1 (or the pseudogene TRBV3-2), the J call TRBJ2-1; D remains ambiguous. CDR3 length equals 13 residues. Looked up from germline, CDR1 is LGHDT and CDR2 is YNNKEL (reference sequence). Trimming shortened V by 1 base and J by 9 bases, and 10 bases separated the two germline ends. The CDR3 DNA reads as TGTGCCAGCAGCCAAGCGGTTAGTGGTGAGCAGTTCTTC. This codes for CASSQAVSGEQFF.

V and J are TRBV9 and TRBJ1-1; D gene unclear. CDR1 and CDR2 (germline): SGDLS, YYNGEE. Trimming removed 0 bases from V and 5 bases from J, with 8 bases in between. The CDR3 covers 13 residues. The CDR3 here is CASSVAVLTEAFF. The CDR3 nucleotides are TGTGCCAGCAGCGTAGCCGTCTTGACTGAAGCTTTCTTT. The full variable domain, completed using reference TRBV9 and TRBJ1-1, is DSGVTQTPKHLITATGQRVTLRCSPRSGDLSVYWYQQSLDQGLQFLIQYYNGEERAKGNILERFSAQQFPDLHSELNLSSLELGDSALYFCASSVAVLTEAFFGQGTRLTVV.

The chain links TRBV7-2 to TRBJ2-3; no clear D gene. V lost 5 bases, J lost 5 bases, and 8 bases lay in between. CDR1 is SGHTA, CDR2 FQGNSA, per germline. This CDR3 contains 12 residues. CDR3: CASSRLLDTQYF. CDR3 nucleotide sequence: TGTGCCAGCAGCCGACTGCTAGATACGCAGTATTTT.

This clone turned up a few times. CDR3 coding DNA: TGTGCCAGCAGTTTACCAGGGTATGGCTACACCTTC. Its translation: CASSLPGYGYTF. V usage is TRBV12-3 or TRBV12-4 and J usage is TRBJ1-2, with TRBD1 as a possible D gene (5 bases). The V end lost 2 bases, the J end lost 5 bases, and 6 bases lay between the germline ends. The CDR3 runs 12 residues.

The V gene is TRBV15, the J gene TRBJ1-5, with 7 positions matching TRBD1. The CDR3 has 14 residues. Germline V lookup: CDR1 LNHNV, CDR2 YYDKDF (reference sequence). V dropped 0 bases and J dropped 7; count of bases not matched to a gene: 3. The CDR3 sequence is CATSRDRGFQPQHF. The CDR3 coding sequence is TGTGCCACCAGCAGAGACAGGGGGTTCCAGCCCCAGCATTTT.

This chain joins TRBV6-2 or TRBV6-3 and TRBJ2-7; D is unclear. The V gene's germline CDR1 is MNHEY and CDR2 SVGEGT. CDR3 length equals 14 residues. V gave up 5 bases and J gave up 4 bases, with 15 bases separating them. The CDR3 region has the DNA TGTGCCAGCAGTCCCGGTGGTAGCCTGTACGAGCAGTACTTC. This sequence encodes CASSPGGSLYEQYF.

Sample share makes this clone medium-sized (0.01 to 0.1%). V is TRBV19 and J is TRBJ2-3; tentative D call: TRBD2 (6 bases). Germline V gives CDR1 LNHDA, CDR2 SQIVND (reference sequence). Trimming cost V 8 bases and J 4 bases, with 16 bases left between them. The CDR3 extends over 14 amino acids. The CDR3 region is CASSGGWGADTQYF. DNA of the CDR3: TGTGCCAGTTCTGGGGGGTGGGGAGCAGATACGCAGTATTTT.

V is TRBV14 and J is TRBJ2-2; D is perhaps TRBD1 (5 bases). Looked up from germline, CDR1 is SGHDN and CDR2 is FVKESK. V was shortened by 4 bases and J by 1 base, with 10 bases between the two germline ends. This CDR3 is 15 amino acids long. The CDR3 nucleotides are TGTGCCAGCAGCCGCGACAGTCTGAACACCGGGGAGCTGTTTTTT. Encoded protein: CASSRDSLNTGELFF.

The genes are TRBV9 and TRBJ2-5; D could derive from TRBD1 or TRBD2 (6 bases each). Germline loops: CDR1 SGDLS, CDR2 YYNGEE. This CDR3 spans 15 amino acids. Trimming removed 1 base at V and 5 bases at J, with 15 bases between. In DNA, the CDR3 is TGTGCCAGCAGCGTACGTGACGGGGGCAGGGAGACCCAGTACTTC. Its translation is CASSVRDGGRETQYF.

This clone was counted between two and nine times. J is TRBJ1-1 and V is TRBV7-9; D gene uncertain. The CDR3 loop spans 13 amino acids. In germline, CDR1 is SEHNR, CDR2 FQNEAQ (reference sequence). Between the trimmed V and J ends, which lost 1 base and 11 bases, there was a span of 14 bases. The CDR3 is CASSLGGNLRAFF. For the CDR3, the DNA is TGTGCCAGCAGCTTAGGGGGAAATTTAAGGGCTTTCTTT.

The chain has TRBV23-1 and TRBJ1-2; D gene unclear. TRBV23-1 counts as an open reading frame of uncertain function. This CDR3 comprises 12 residues. V lost 7 bases and J lost 4, with 10 bases in between. CDR3 bases: TGCGCCAGCACGTCGCGGGGCTATGGCTACACCTTC. This codes for CASTSRGYGYTF.

CDR3 protein: CASSQGPQRGEKLFF. CDR3 DNA sequence: TGCGCCAGCAGCCAGGGACCCCAAAGAGGGGAAAAACTGTTTTTT. This chain connects TRBV4-1 to TRBJ1-4; the D gene is possibly TRBD1 (5 bases). This CDR3 spans 15 amino acids. From germline, CDR1 is MGHRA and CDR2 YSYEKL. Between the trimmed V and J ends, which lost 3 bases and 8 bases, there was a span of 16 bases.

By frequency in the sample, this clone is large (0.1 to 1%). This chain connects TRBV7-2 to TRBJ2-2, with 8 nucleotides matching TRBD2. V shed 5 bases, J shed 7 bases, and the junction held 6 bases outside the gene matches. Germline V gives CDR1 SGHTA, CDR2 FQGNSA. The CDR3 runs to 14 residues. This chain's CDR3 is CASSPTSVSGELFF. CDR3 DNA: TGTGCCAGCAGCCCGACTAGCGTTAGCGGGGAGCTGTTTTTT.

CDR3 amino acids: CAWSPGGGNTIYF. CDR3 coding DNA: TGTGCCTGGAGCCCCGGGGGGGGAAACACCATATATTTT. This rearrangement joins TRBV30 to TRBJ1-3, with D possibly being TRBD1 (5 bases). CDR1 and CDR2 from the germline V gene are GTSNPN and SVGIG (reference sequence). The germline V and J ends were trimmed by 3 bases and 4 bases, with 10 bases remaining between them. The length of the CDR3 is 13 residues.

V and J are TRBV4-2 and TRBJ2-7; D is unresolved. The CDR3 runs 14 residues. V was pared by 1 base and J by 11 bases, with 18 bases between. Germline loops: CDR1 LGHNA, CDR2 YNFKEQ. This CDR3 is CASSQALDFTNKYF. The CDR3 DNA sequence: TGTGCCAGCAGCCAAGCCCTCGACTTTACCAATAAGTACTTC.

The genes are TRBV9 and TRBJ2-2, with 7 bases matching TRBD1. Germline V gene lookup returns CDR1 SGDLS and CDR2 YYNGEE. V lost 7 bases, J lost 2 bases, and 5 bases stayed unmatched. This CDR3 has 14 amino acids. In nucleotides, the CDR3 is TGTGCCAGCCGTACAGGGGATAACACCGGGGAGCTGTTTTTT. Encoded protein: CASRTGDNTGELFF.

This chain connects TRBV4-2 to TRBJ1-3, with D possibly TRBD1 on 6 matching bases. The germline CDR1 and CDR2 sequences are LGHNA and YNFKEQ. Deletions cut 3 bases from V and 4 bases from J, with 13 bases between. The CDR3 is 15 amino acids. Here the CDR3 reads CASSQEQGSGNTIYF. The CDR3 nucleotides read TGTGCCAGCAGCCAGGAACAGGGTTCAGGAAACACCATATATTTT.

The chain employs TRBV7-2 and TRBJ2-3, with D possibly matching TRBD2 (6 bases). The germline V and J ends were trimmed by 0 bases and 1 base, with 14 bases remaining between them. The length of the CDR3 is 17 residues. From germline, CDR1 is SGHTA and CDR2 FQGNSA. The CDR3 is CASSLALAIGGTDTQYF. The DNA of the CDR3 is TGTGCCAGCAGCTTAGCGCTAGCGATTGGTGGCACAGATACGCAGTATTTT.

V usage is TRBV4-2 and J usage is TRBJ2-7; 8 positions agree with TRBD2. Germline V CDR1 and CDR2: LGHNA, YNFKEQ. There are 15 residues in the CDR3. J lost 2 bases, V lost 4 bases, and 7 bases had no gene match. DNA for the CDR3: TGTGCCAGCAGCCGCCTCCCCGGGGGGGCCTACGAGCAGTACTTC. Translating it yields CASSRLPGGAYEQYF.

The rearrangement uses TRBV19 and TRBJ1-4; D is unclear. The germline V and J ends were trimmed by 5 bases and 8 bases, with 6 bases remaining between them. The CDR3 extends over 11 amino acids. CDR1 LNHDA and CDR2 SQIVND come from the germline V gene (reference sequence). CDR3 DNA sequence: TGTGCCAGTAGTGAATGGGAAAAACTGTTTTTT. It specifies CASSEWEKLFF.

On this clone itself: One end of the junction fails to match germline, which may point to a read error. The V and J genes are TRBV19 and TRBJ1-5, with D unresolved. From germline, CDR1 is LNHDA and CDR2 SQIVND (reference sequence). CDR3 length: 13 residues. The CDR3 region has the DNA TGTGCCAGTAGTACAGACCCATCCCAGCCCCAGGATTTT. This gives the protein CASSTDPSQPQDF.

The chain combines TRBV7-3 with TRBJ1-1; TRBD1 matches at 9 bases. The V gene's germline CDR1 is SGHTA and CDR2 FQGTGA. Trimming took 1 base from V and 5 from J; bases not matched to a gene: 8. The CDR3 consists of 16 residues. For the CDR3, the DNA is TGTGCCAGCAGCTTAAGCGGATCGACAGGGGGGACTGAAGCTTTCTTT. Translated, it gives CASSLSGSTGGTEAFF.